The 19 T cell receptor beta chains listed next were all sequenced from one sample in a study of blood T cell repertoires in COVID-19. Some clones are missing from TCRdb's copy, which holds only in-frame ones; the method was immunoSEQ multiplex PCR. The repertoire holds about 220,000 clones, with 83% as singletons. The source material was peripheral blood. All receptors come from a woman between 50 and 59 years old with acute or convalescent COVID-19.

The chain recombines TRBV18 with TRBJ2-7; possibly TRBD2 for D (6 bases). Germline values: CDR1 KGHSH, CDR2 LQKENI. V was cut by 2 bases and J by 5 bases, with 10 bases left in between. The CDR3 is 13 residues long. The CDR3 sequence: CASSPNPGDEQYF. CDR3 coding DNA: TGTGCCAGCTCACCAAATCCGGGAGACGAGCAGTACTTC. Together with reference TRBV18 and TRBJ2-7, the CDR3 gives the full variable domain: NAGVMQNPRHLVRRRGQEARLRCSPMKGHSHVYWYRQLPEEGLKFMVYLQKENIIDESGMPKERFSAEFPKEGPSILRIQQVVRGDSAAYFCASSPNPGDEQYFGPGTRLTVT.

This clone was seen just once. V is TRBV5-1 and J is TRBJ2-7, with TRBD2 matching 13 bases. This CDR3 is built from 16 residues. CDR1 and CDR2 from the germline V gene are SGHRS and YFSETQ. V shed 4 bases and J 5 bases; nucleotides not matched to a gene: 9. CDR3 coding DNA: TGCGCCAGCAGCGCCCAACTAGCGGGAGGGCCCAACGAGCAGTACTTC. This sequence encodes CASSAQLAGGPNEQYF.

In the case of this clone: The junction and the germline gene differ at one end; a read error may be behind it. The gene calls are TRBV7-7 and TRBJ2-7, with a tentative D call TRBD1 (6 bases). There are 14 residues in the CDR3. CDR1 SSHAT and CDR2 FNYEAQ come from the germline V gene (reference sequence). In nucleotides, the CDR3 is TGTGCTAGCAGCCCCGGACAGCAATCCTACGAGCAGTACTTC. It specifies CASSPGQQSYEQYF.

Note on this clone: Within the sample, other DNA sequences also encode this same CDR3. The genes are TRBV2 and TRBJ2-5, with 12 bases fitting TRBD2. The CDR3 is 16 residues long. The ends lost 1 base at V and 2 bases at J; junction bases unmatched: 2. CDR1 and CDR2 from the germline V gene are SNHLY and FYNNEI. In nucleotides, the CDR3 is TGTGCCAGCAGTGAAGGGCTAGCGGGAGGGCAAGAGACCCAGTACTTC. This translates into CASSEGLAGGQETQYF.

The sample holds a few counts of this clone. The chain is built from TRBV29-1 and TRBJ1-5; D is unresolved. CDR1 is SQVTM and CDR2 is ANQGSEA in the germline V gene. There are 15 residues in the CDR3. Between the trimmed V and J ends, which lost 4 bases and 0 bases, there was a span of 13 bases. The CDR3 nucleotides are TGCAGCGTTGTAGTCGGAGGCAATAGCAATCAGCCCCAGCATTTT. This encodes CSVVVGGNSNQPQHF.

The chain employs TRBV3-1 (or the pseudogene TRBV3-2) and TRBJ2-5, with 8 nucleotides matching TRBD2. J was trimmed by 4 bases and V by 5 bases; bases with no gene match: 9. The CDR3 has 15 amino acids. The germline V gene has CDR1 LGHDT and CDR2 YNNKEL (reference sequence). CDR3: CASSSTLAGRETQYF. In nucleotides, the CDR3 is TGTGCCAGCAGCTCAACCTTAGCGGGACGAGAGACCCAGTACTTC.

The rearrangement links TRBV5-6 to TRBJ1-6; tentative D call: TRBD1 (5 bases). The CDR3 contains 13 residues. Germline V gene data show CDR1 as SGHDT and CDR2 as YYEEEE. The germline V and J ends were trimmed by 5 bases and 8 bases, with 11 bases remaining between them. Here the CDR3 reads CASSLQVYSPLHF. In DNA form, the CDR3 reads TGTGCCAGCAGTTTACAGGTTTATTCACCCCTCCACTTT.

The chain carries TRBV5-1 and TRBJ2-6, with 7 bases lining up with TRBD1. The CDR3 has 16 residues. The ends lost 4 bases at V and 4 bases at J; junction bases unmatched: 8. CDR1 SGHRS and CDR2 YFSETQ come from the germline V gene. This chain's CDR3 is CASSTGTVSGANVLTF. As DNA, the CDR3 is TGCGCCAGCAGCACCGGGACAGTATCCGGGGCCAACGTCCTGACTTTC.

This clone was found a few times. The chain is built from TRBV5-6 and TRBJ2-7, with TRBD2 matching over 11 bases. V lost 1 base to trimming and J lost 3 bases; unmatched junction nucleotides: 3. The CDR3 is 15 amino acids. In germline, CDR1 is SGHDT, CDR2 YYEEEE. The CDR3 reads CASSLFGTSGYEQYF. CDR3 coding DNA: TGTGCCAGCAGCTTGTTCGGGACTAGCGGCTACGAGCAGTACTTC.

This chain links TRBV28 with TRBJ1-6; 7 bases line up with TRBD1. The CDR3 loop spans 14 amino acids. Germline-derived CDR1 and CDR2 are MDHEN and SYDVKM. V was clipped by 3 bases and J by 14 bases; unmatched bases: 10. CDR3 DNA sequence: TGTGCCAGCAGTTTCCCCAGACAGGGTTTCACCCTCCACTTT. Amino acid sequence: CASSFPRQGFTLHF.

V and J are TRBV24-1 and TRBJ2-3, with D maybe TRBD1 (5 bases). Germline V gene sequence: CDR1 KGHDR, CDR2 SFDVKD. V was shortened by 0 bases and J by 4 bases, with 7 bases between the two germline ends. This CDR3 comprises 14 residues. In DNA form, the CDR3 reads TGTGCCACCAGTGATTTGGACAGCTCAGATACGCAGTATTTT. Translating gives CATSDLDSSDTQYF.

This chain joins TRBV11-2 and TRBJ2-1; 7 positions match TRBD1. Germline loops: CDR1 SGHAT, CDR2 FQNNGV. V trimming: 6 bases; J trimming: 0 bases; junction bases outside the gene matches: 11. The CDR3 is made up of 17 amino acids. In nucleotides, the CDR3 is TGTGCCAGCAGTCCGAGACAGGGTTCAAGCTCCTACAATGAGCAGTTCTTC. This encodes CASSPRQGSSSYNEQFF.

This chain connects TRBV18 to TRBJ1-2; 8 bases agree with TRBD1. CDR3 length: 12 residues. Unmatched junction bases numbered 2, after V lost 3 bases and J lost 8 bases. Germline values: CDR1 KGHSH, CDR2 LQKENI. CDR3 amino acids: CASSPDRDGYTF. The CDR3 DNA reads TGTGCCAGCTCACCGGACAGGGACGGCTACACCTTC. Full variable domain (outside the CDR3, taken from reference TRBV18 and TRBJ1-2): NAGVMQNPRHLVRRRGQEARLRCSPMKGHSHVYWYRQLPEEGLKFMVYLQKENIIDESGMPKERFSAEFPKEGPSILRIQQVVRGDSAAYFCASSPDRDGYTFGSGTRLTVV.

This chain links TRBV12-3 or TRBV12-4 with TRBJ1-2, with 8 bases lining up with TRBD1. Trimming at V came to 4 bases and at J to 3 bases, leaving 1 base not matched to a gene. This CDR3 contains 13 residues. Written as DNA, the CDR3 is TGTGCCAGCAGTTCGGGACAGGACTATGGCTACACCTTC. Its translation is CASSSGQDYGYTF.

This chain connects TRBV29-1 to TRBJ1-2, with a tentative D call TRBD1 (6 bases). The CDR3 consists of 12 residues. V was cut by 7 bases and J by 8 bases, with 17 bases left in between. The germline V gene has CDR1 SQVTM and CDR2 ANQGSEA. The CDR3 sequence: CSGQQGMYGYTF. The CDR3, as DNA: TGCAGCGGCCAACAGGGAATGTACGGCTACACCTTC.

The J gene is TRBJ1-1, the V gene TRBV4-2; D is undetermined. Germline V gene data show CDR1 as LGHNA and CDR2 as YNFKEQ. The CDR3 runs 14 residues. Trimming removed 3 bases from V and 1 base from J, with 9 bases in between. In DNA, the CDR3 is TGTGCCAGCAGCCACGAACACCCGAACACTGAAGCTTTCTTT. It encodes CASSHEHPNTEAFF.

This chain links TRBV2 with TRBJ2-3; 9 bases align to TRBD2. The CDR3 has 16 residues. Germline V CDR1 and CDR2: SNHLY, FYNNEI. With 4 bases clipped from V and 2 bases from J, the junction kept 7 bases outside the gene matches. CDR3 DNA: TGTGCCAGCAGTGTTGATAGCGGGAGCGTCACAGATACGCAGTATTTT. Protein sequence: CASSVDSGSVTDTQYF.

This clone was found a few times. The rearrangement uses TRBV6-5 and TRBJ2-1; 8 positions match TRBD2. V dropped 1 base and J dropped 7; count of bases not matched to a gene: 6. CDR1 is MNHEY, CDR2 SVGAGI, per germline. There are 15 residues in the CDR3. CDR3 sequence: CASSYWAGGGNEQFF. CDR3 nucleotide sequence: TGTGCCAGCAGTTACTGGGCGGGAGGAGGGAATGAGCAGTTCTTC.

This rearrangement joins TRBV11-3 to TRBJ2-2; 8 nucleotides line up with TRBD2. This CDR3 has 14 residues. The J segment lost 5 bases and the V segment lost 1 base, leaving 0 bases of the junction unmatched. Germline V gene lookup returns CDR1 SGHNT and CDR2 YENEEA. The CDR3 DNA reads TGTGCCAGCAGCTTAGTAGCGGGGACCGGGGAGCTGTTTTTT. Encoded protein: CASSLVAGTGELFF. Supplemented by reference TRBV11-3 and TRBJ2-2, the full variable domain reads EAGVVQSPRYKIIEKKQPVAFWCNPISGHNTLYWYLQNLGQGPELLIRYENEEAVDDSQLPKDRFSAERLKGVDSTLKIQPAELGDSAVYLCASSLVAGTGELFFGEGSRLTVL.